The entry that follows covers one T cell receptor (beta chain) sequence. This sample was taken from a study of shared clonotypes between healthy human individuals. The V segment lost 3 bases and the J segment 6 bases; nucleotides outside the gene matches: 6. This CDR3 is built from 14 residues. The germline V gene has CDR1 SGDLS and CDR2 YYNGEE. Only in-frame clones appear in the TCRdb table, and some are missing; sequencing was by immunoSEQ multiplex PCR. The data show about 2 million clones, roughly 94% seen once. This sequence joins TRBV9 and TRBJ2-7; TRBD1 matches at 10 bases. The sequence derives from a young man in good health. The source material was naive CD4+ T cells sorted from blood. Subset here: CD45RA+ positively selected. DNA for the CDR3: TGTGCCAGCAGCGGACTAGGACAGGGGGGCGAGCAGTACTTC. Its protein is CASSGLGQGGEQYF.